Shown below are 2 T cell receptor beta chains from a single sample sequenced in a study of memory CD4+ T cells and cytomegalovirus serostatus. Single viable CD3+CD4+CD8-CD45RO+ cells were sorted as the memory CD4+ T cells. Data came from immunoSEQ multiplex PCR; TCRdb stores just in-frame clones and leaves some out. The table includes tens of thousands of clones, around 80% detected once. Sequencing used memory CD4+ T cells from blood. These receptors were taken from an adult in good health and CMV-seronegative.

This clone appeared once. This chain links TRBV11-2 with TRBJ2-1; TRBD2 is a possible D gene (6 bases). CDR3 size: 17 residues. CDR1 and CDR2 (germline): SGHAT, FQNNGV. V was pared by 5 bases and J by 12 bases, with 29 bases between. The DNA for the CDR3 is TGTGCCAGCAGCCCCCTGGGGGGTCGGACTATGGGGAAATGGCAGTTCTTC. This codes for CASSPLGGRTMGKWQFF.

J is TRBJ1-6 and V is TRBV13, with D maybe TRBD1 (5 bases). CDR1 is PRHDT and CDR2 is FYEKMQ in the germline V gene (reference sequence). V shed 3 bases and J shed 11 bases, with 14 bases lying between them. The length of the CDR3 is 14 residues. The CDR3 nucleotides read TGTGCCAGCAGCTTCAGATCAGGGTTTGCACCCCTCCACTTT. Its translation: CASSFRSGFAPLHF.